This TCR beta chain was profiled in a study of Graves' ophthalmopathy and Graves' hyperthyroidism. Each donor who had ophthalmopathy showed moderate-to-severe activity, a CAS of ≥3, a NOSPECS of ≥4, and a duration under 3 months. This CDR3 spans 16 amino acids. Germline assignment: CDR1 SEHNR and CDR2 FQNEAQ (reference sequence). Trimming shortened V by 6 bases and J by 2 bases, and 20 bases separated the two germline ends. Amplification of the TCR beta CDR3 regions used RNA transcripts (as template). Investigators did first-round RT-PCR with HTBI primers, then second-round multiplex PCR. TCRdb reprocessed the multiplex PCR reads with MiXCR, giving one entry per CDR3 protein. The data hold approximately 700,000 distinct CDR3 sequences, with approximately 40% observed a single time.

Sequencing was performed on peripheral blood. The chain recombines TRBV7-9 with TRBJ2-7; tentatively, D is TRBD1 (6 bases). The TCR comes from an adult man with Graves' ophthalmopathy. The CDR3, as DNA: TGTGCCAGCAGTTATCCTTCAGGGGTACCCGCCTACGAGCAGTACTTC. Its translation: CASSYPSGVPAYEQYF.